This TCR beta chain was obtained from a study of blood T cell repertoires in COVID-19. Study background: The cDNA or gDNA used as material had been derived from T cells, B-cell-depleted T cells, or PBMCs.

Germline V lookup: CDR1 PRHDT, CDR2 FYEKMQ (reference sequence). Trimming removed 5 bases at V and 1 base at J, with 15 bases between. This CDR3 contains 16 residues. Those enrolled, adults aged about 18 to 95 years, came from around 24 US areas. Participants classified as exposed had met a COVID-19 case within 2 weeks before study entry. How the authors handled the data: By means of reference gene primer amplification, nucleated cell counts were estimated. The data were produced by immunoSEQ multiplex PCR, yet TCRdb's version contains in-frame clones alone and is incomplete. The DNA was the basis for D and trimming; V, J and clone size are from that table. The sample contains 350,000 to 450,000 clones, approximately 89% of which appear only once.

The sample taken for sequencing was PBMCs or T cells enriched from blood (not recorded which). The J gene is TRBJ2-1, the V gene TRBV13, with D maybe TRBD2 (6 bases). The receptor was isolated from a woman between 40 and 50 years old who had been exposed to COVID-19. CDR3 region: CASSPESGESYNEQFF. The CDR3 nucleotides read TGTGCCAGCAGCCCCGAATCGGGAGAATCCTACAATGAGCAGTTCTTC.